Listed below are T cell receptor beta chains from one sample, sequenced in a study of cytomegalovirus exposure and HLA in healthy donors. Using immunoSEQ multiplex PCR, the repertoire was profiled, and TCRdb retains in-frame clones only, with some absent. The sample records more than 95,000 clones, roughly 80% being singletons. The sequenced sample consisted of PBMCs. The receptors were sampled from a man in his fifties or sixties in good health and CMV-seropositive. The CDR3 runs from the conserved cysteine through the conserved F or W. The D gene is left open where the match is weak. Size is omitted from some rows. Given values are once, few, many or a class for expanded clones.

j_call d_call clone_size v_call cdr3_aa cdr3_nt
TRBJ2-5 TRBD2 few TRBV7-9 CASSPSGTQETQYF TGTGCCAGCAGCCCCAGCGGGACCCAAGAGACCCAGTACTTC
TRBJ2-3 TRBD2 - TRBV5-1 CASSPLAGAATDTQYF TGCGCCAGCAGCCCCTTAGCGGGAGCGGCGACAGATACGCAGTATTTT
TRBJ2-1 TRBD1 - TRBV7-9 CASSPPAGDRASNEQFF TGTGCCAGCAGCCCTCCCGCGGGGGACAGGGCCTCCAATGAGCAGTTCTTC
TRBJ2-5 - - TRBV14 CASSQGTGYGETQYF TGTGCCAGCAGCCAAGGTACAGGGTATGGCGAGACCCAGTACTTC
TRBJ2-4 - - TRBV28 CASESGLNIQYF TGTGCCAGCGAGTCGGGGTTAAACATTCAGTACTTC
TRBJ2-7 TRBD1 - TRBV27 CASSLRTGSNEQYF TGTGCCAGCAGTTTGAGGACAGGCTCAAACGAGCAGTACTTC
TRBJ1-2 - - TRBV5-6 CASSPGLRAEGYTF TGTGCCAGCAGCCCGGGACTCAGGGCAGAAGGCTACACCTTC
TRBJ1-1 - few TRBV4-2 CASSQGRGANTEAFF TGTGCCAGCAGCCAAGGGCGGGGGGCGAACACTGAAGCTTTCTTT
TRBJ2-1 - - TRBV6-4 CASSQDSTNEQFF TGTGCCAGCAGTCAGGACTCAACCAATGAGCAGTTCTTC
TRBJ1-6 TRBD1 few TRBV23-1 CASSQWARDRGKGSYNSPLHF TGCGCCAGCAGTCAATGGGCCCGGGACAGGGGAAAAGGGTCCTATAATTCACCCCTCCACTTT
TRBJ2-7 TRBD2 few TRBV15 CATSMRELSEQYF TGTGCCACCAGCATGCGGGAGCTCTCCGAGCAGTACTTC
TRBJ2-1 TRBD2 - TRBV5-1 CASSLAAGLAGGNEQFF TGCGCCAGCAGCTTGGCGGCGGGGCTAGCGGGAGGCAATGAGCAGTTCTTC
TRBJ2-7 - - TRBV10-3 CAISVLVGYEQYF TGTGCCATCAGTGTACTAGTCGGCTACGAGCAGTACTTC
TRBJ2-3 TRBD2 - TRBV27 CASSSLTSPDTQYF TGTGCCAGCAGTTCCCTGACTAGCCCAGATACGCAGTATTTT
TRBJ2-7 TRBD1 - TRBV28 CASSSGTGRFYEQYF TGTGCCAGCAGTTCTGGGACAGGGAGATTCTACGAGCAGTACTTC
TRBJ2-6 - - TRBV7-6 CASSLDKGQSNSGANVLTF TGTGCCAGCAGCTTAGACAAAGGACAGTCTAACTCTGGGGCCAACGTCCTGACTTTC
TRBJ1-1 - - TRBV15 CATSKVTGVNTEAFF TGTGCCACCAGCAAGGTGACGGGAGTGAACACTGAAGCTTTCTTT
TRBJ2-2 - - TRBV19 CASSHRAIGTGELFF TGTGCCAGTAGTCACAGGGCAATTGGCACCGGGGAGCTGTTTTTT
TRBJ2-3 - - TRBV11-2 CASSPGIKFTDTQYF TGTGCCAGCAGCCCAGGGATTAAATTCACAGATACGCAGTATTTT
TRBJ1-3 - - TRBV10-3 CAISGNVETEKTLSGNTIYF TGTGCCATCAGTGGAAATGTAGAGACAGAGAAAACCCTCTCTGGAAACACCATATATTTT
TRBJ1-1 - few TRBV19 CASSIGGIDTEAFF TGTGCCAGTAGTATAGGAGGGATTGACACTGAAGCTTTCTTT
TRBJ2-2 - - TRBV29-1 CSVQPTTTGELFF TGCAGCGTGCAACCGACAACCACCGGGGAGCTGTTTTTT
TRBJ1-4 TRBD1 - TRBV7-2 CASSENGQDTEKLFF TGTGCCAGCAGCGAGAACGGACAGGATACTGAAAAACTGTTTTTT
TRBJ2-3 TRBD2 - TRBV19 CASPPGAGVTDTQYF TGTGCCAGTCCCCCTGGGGCGGGAGTAACAGATACGCAGTATTTT
TRBJ2-2 TRBD1 - TRBV5-1 CASSLDRGETGELFF TGCGCCAGCAGCTTGGACAGGGGTGAGACCGGGGAGCTGTTTTTT
TRBJ2-2 - once TRBV7-6 CASSLVSQAIGELFF TGTGCCAGCAGCTTAGTCTCCCAGGCGATCGGGGAGCTGTTTTTT
TRBJ2-5 - - TRBV18 CASSPRGGQETQYF TGTGCCAGCTCACCACGAGGCGGCCAAGAGACCCAGTACTTC
TRBJ2-3 - - TRBV11-2 CASSLWEFSADTQYF TGTGCCAGCAGCTTGTGGGAGTTCAGCGCAGATACGCAGTATTTT
TRBJ2-3 TRBD2 - TRBV7-2 CASSLGTSGAETQYF TGTGCCAGCAGCTTAGGGACTAGCGGTGCGGAGACGCAGTATTTT
TRBJ2-5 TRBD2 - TRBV19 CASSKRSLAGTPFQETQYF TGTGCCAGTAGTAAGCGGAGTCTAGCGGGAACTCCTTTCCAAGAGACCCAGTACTTC
TRBJ2-7 - - TRBV10-1 CASSGGPGAYEQYF TGCGCCAGCAGTGGAGGCCCAGGGGCCTACGAGCAGTACTTC
TRBJ1-1 - - TRBV6-1 CASIGSRGNTEAFF TGTGCCAGCATTGGGTCGCGAGGGAACACTGAAGCTTTCTTT
TRBJ1-5 - - TRBV6-1 CASRVGGDGNQPQHF TGTGCCAGCCGGGTTGGGGGGGATGGCAATCAGCCCCAGCATTTT
TRBJ2-2 - - TRBV7-2 CASSHAMGELFF TGTGCCAGCAGCCACGCGATGGGGGAGCTGTTTTTT
TRBJ2-1 TRBD2 - TRBV6-6 CASRGTSGRSNEQFF TGTGCCAGCAGGGGAACTAGCGGGAGATCAAATGAGCAGTTCTTC
TRBJ1-1 - once TRBV19 CASSIVEQGLAFF TGTGCCAGTAGTATCGTGGAACAGGGTTTGGCTTTCTTT
TRBJ1-2 TRBD1 - TRBV28 CASSPGQGVNYGYTF TGTGCCAGCAGTCCGGGACAGGGGGTTAACTATGGCTACACCTTC
TRBJ1-6 - few TRBV6-5 CASSQGNSPLHF TGTGCCAGCAGTCAGGGTAATTCACCCCTCCACTTT
TRBJ2-1 TRBD2 - TRBV28 CASSLYSLAGIVVDEQFF TGTGCCAGCAGTTTGTACTCCCTAGCGGGAATCGTTGTGGATGAGCAGTTCTTC
TRBJ2-1 TRBD2 few TRBV19 CASSIEHPSGSFYNEQFF TGTGCCAGTAGTATAGAGCACCCTAGCGGGAGCTTCTACAATGAGCAGTTCTTC
TRBJ1-2 TRBD1 few TRBV28 CANRDRVYGYTF TGTGCCAACCGGGACAGGGTTTATGGCTACACCTTC
TRBJ1-2 - - TRBV10-3 CAISVPGEGSYGYTF TGTGCCATCAGTGTCCCGGGGGAGGGAAGCTATGGCTACACCTTC
TRBJ2-1 TRBD2 - TRBV10-2 CASRGSGDNEQFF TGCGCCAGCAGGGGTAGCGGGGACAATGAGCAGTTCTTC
TRBJ2-3 TRBD1 - TRBV25-1 CASSDDRGRGSDTQYF TGTGCCAGCAGTGATGACAGGGGGCGCGGGTCAGATACGCAGTATTTT
TRBJ2-1 TRBD2 - TRBV7-3 CASSLIAGAAYNEQFF TGTGCCAGCAGCTTAATAGCGGGAGCTGCCTACAATGAGCAGTTCTTC
TRBJ1-1 - few TRBV28 CASSLSAGNTEAFF TGTGCCAGCAGTTTATCGGCGGGGAACACTGAAGCTTTCTTT
TRBJ2-1 - - TRBV6-5 CASSYLTGEQFF TGTGCCAGCAGTTACTTGACGGGGGAGCAGTTCTTC
TRBJ2-2 TRBD1 - TRBV4-3 CASSQEQDRGRPGELFF TGCGCCAGCAGCCAAGAACAGGACAGGGGGCGACCCGGGGAGCTGTTTTTT
TRBJ2-7 TRBD2 - TRBV28 CASSSMTSGSRFGSYEQYF TGTGCCAGCAGTTCAATGACTAGCGGGAGCAGATTTGGCTCCTACGAGCAGTACTTC
TRBJ2-1 TRBD2 - TRBV5-1 CASSFGLAGSSYNEQFF TGCGCCAGCAGCTTTGGGCTAGCGGGGAGCTCCTACAATGAGCAGTTCTTC
TRBJ2-1 TRBD2 - TRBV5-6 CASSSLTSGSFTEQFF TGTGCCAGCAGCTCGCTTACTAGCGGGAGTTTCACTGAGCAGTTCTTC
TRBJ2-3 TRBD1 - TRBV6-1 CASSPTAGQGDTQYF TGTGCCAGCAGTCCTACAGCGGGACAGGGCGATACGCAGTATTTT
TRBJ2-3 TRBD2 - TRBV4-1 CASSQDKTSGSGADTQYF TGCGCCAGCAGCCAAGATAAGACTAGCGGGAGCGGGGCAGATACGCAGTATTTT
TRBJ2-7 - few TRBV28 CASSSQNPIDEQYF TGTGCCAGCAGTTCACAGAACCCTATCGACGAGCAGTACTTC
TRBJ1-5 TRBD1 - TRBV28 CASVGSGGRSNQPQHF TGTGCCAGCGTTGGGTCAGGGGGCCGTAGCAATCAGCCCCAGCATTTT